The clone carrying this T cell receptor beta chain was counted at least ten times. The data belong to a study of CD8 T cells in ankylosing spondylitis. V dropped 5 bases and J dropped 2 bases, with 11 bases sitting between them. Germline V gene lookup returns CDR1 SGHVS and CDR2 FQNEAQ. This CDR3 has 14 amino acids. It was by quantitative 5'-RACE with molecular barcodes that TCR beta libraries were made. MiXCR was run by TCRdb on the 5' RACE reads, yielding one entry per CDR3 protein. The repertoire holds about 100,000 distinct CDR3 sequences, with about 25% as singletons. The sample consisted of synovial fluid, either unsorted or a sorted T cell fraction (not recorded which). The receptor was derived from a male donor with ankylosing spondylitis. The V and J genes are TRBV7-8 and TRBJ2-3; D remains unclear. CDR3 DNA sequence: TGTGCCAGCAGCCCAAGGGCTAACACAGATACGCAGTATTTT. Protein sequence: CASSPRANTDTQYF.